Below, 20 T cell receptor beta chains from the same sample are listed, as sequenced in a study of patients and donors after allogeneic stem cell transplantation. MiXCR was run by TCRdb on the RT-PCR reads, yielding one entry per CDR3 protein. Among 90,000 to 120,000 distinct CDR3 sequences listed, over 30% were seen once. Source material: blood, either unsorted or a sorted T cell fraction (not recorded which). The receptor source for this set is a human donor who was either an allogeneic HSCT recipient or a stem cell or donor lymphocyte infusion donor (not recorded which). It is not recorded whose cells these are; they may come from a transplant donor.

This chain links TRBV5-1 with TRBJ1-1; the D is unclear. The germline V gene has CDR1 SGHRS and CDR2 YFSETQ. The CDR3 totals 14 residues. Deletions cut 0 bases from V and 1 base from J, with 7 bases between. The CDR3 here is CASSLDQENTEAFF. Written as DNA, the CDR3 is TGCGCCAGCAGCTTGGACCAGGAGAACACTGAAGCTTTCTTT.

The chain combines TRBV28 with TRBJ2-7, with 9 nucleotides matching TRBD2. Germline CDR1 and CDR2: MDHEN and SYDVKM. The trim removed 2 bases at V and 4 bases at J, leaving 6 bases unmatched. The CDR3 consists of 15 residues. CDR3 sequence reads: CASSLILAGAYEQYF. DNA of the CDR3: TGTGCCAGCAGTTTAATATTAGCGGGAGCTTACGAGCAGTACTTC.

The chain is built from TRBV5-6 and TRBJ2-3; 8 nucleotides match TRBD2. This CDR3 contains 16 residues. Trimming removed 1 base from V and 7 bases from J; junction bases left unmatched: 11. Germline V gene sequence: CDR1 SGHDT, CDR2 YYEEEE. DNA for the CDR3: TGTGCCAGCAGCTTGACGGGAGGGCCCCCTCGTAATACGCAGTATTTT. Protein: CASSLTGGPPRNTQYF.

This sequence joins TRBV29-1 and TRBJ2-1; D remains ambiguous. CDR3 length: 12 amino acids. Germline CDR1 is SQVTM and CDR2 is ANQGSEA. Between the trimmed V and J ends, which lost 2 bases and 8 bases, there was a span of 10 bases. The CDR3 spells CSVERWAHEQFF. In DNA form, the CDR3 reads TGCAGCGTTGAAAGGTGGGCTCATGAGCAGTTCTTC.

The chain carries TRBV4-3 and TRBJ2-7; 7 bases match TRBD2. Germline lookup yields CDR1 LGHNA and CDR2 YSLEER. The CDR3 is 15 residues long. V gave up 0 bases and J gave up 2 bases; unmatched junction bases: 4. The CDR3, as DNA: TGCGCCAGCAGCCAAGAGCGGCTAGCGGCCTACGAGCAGTACTTC. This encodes CASSQERLAAYEQYF.

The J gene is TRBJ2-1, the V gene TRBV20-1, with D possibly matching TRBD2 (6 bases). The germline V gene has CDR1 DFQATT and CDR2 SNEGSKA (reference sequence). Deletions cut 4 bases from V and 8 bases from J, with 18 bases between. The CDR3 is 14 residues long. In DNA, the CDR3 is TGCAGTGCTATTAGGGCTAGAACTAGCTATGAGCAGTTCTTC. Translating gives CSAIRARTSYEQFF.

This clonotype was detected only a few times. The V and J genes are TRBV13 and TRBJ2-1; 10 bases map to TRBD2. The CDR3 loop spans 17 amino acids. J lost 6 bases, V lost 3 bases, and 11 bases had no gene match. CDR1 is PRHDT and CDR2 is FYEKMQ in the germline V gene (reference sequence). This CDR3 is CASSFCLAGVSGNEQFF. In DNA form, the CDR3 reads TGTGCCAGCAGCTTCTGTCTAGCGGGAGTTAGCGGCAATGAGCAGTTCTTC.

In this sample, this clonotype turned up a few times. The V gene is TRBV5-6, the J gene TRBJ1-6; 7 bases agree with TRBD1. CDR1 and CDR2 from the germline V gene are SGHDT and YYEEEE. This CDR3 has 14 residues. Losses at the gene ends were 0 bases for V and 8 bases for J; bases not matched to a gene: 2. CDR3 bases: TGTGCCAGCAGCTTGGACAGGGGTGATTCACCCCTCCACTTT. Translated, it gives CASSLDRGDSPLHF.

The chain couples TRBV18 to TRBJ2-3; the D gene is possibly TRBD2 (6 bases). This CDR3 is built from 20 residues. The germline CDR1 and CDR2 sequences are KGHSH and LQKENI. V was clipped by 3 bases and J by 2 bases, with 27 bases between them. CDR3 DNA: TGTGCCAGCTCACCCCTGACATGGGGGATAGCGGTCCTCCTCACAGATACGCAGTATTTT. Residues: CASSPLTWGIAVLLTDTQYF. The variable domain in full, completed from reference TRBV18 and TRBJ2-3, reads NAGVMQNPRHLVRRRGQEARLRCSPMKGHSHVYWYRQLPEEGLKFMVYLQKENIIDESGMPKERFSAEFPKEGPSILRIQQVVRGDSAAYFCASSPLTWGIAVLLTDTQYFGPGTRLTVL.

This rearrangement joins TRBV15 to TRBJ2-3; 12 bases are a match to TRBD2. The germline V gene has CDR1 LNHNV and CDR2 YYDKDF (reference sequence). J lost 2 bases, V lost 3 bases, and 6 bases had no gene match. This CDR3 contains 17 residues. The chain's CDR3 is CATSSRSSGRATDTQYF. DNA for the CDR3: TGTGCCACCAGCAGTCGCTCTAGCGGGAGGGCCACAGATACGCAGTATTTT.

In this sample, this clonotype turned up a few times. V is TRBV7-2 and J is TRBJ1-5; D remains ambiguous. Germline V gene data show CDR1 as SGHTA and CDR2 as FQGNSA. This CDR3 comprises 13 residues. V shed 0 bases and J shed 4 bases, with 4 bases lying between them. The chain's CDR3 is CASSLAWNQPQHF. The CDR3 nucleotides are TGTGCCAGCAGCTTAGCGTGGAATCAGCCCCAGCATTTT.

CDR3 bases: TGCAGTGCCCAGAGCGGGTGGATCAAGTCACCCCTCCACTTT. Translated: CSAQSGWIKSPLHF. This chain uses TRBV20-1 with TRBJ1-6, with D hard to call. V was clipped by 6 bases and J by 10 bases, with 19 bases between them. Germline CDR1 and CDR2: DFQATT and SNEGSKA (reference sequence). The CDR3 consists of 14 residues.

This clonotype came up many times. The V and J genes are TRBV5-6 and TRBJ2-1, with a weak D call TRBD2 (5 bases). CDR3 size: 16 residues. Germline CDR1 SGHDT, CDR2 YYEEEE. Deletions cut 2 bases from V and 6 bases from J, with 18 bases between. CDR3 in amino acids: CASSFRRLTTTNEQFF. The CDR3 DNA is TGTGCCAGCAGCTTTAGGCGACTAACTACCACCAATGAGCAGTTCTTC. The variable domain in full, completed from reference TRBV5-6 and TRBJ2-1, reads DAGVTQSPTHLIKTRGQQVTLRCSPKSGHDTVSWYQQALGQGPQFIFQYYEEEERQRGNFPDRFSGHQFPNYSSELNVNALLLGDSALYLCASSFRRLTTTNEQFFGPGTRLTVL.

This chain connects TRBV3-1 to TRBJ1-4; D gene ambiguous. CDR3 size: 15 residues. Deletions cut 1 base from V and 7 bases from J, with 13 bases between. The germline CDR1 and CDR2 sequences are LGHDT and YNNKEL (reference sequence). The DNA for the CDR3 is TGTGCCAGCAGCCAAGCCCGCCCCGGAGGTGAAAAACTGTTTTTT. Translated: CASSQARPGGEKLFF. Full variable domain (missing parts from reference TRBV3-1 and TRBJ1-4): DTAVSQTPKYLVTQMGNDKSIKCEQNLGHDTMYWYKQDSKKFLKIMFSYNNKELIINETVPNRFSPKSPDKAHLNLHINSLELGDSAVYFCASSQARPGGEKLFFGSGTQLSVL.

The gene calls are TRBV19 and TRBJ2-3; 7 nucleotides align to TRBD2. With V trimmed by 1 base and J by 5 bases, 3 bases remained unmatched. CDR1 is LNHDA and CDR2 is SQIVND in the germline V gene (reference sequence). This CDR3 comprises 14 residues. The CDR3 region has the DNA TGTGCCAGTAGTATAGCGGGAGGAAGAGATACGCAGTATTTT. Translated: CASSIAGGRDTQYF.

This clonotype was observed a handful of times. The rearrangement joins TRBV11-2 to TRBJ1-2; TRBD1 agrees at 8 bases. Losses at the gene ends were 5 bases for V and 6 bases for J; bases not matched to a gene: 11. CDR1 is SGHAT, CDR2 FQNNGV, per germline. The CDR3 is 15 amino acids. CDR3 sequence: CASSPIRGRRDGYTF. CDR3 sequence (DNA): TGTGCCAGCAGCCCTATCAGGGGGCGCAGGGATGGCTACACCTTC.

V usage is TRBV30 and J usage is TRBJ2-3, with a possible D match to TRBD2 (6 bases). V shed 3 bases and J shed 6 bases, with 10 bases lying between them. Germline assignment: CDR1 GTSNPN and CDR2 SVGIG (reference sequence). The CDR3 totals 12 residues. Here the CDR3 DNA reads TGTGCCTGGAGGGCGCGGGACGATACGCAGTATTTT. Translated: CAWRARDDTQYF.

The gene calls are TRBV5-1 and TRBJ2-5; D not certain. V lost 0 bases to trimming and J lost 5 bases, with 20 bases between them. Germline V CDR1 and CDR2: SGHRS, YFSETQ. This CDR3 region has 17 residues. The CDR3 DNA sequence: TGCGCCAGCAGCTTGGGCCCCTCCAGGCAAATTGGTGAGACCCAGTACTTC. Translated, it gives CASSLGPSRQIGETQYF.

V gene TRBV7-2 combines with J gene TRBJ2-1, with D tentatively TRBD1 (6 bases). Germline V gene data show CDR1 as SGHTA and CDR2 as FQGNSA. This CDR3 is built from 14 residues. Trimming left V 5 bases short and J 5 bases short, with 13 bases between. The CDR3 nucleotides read TGTGCCAGCAGCAAACAAACAGGGCACAATGAGCAGTTCTTC. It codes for CASSKQTGHNEQFF.

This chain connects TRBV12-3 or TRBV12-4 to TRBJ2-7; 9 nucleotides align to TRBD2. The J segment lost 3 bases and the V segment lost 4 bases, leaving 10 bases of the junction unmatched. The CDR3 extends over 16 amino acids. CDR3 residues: CASSSGRGGSFYEQYF. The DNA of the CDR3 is TGTGCCAGCAGTTCCGGGCGGGGGGGCTCTTTCTACGAGCAGTACTTC.